The next 26 T cell receptor beta chains were all read from a single sample in a study of T cells in Graves' hyperthyroidism and ophthalmopathy. The TCR beta CDR3 regions underwent amplification using RNA transcripts as the source. A first-round RT-PCR of the TCR CDR3 used the HTBI primer set. TCRdb reprocessed the multiplex PCR reads with MiXCR, giving one entry per CDR3 protein. In the table there are about 400,000 distinct CDR3 sequences, roughly 13% of which are singletons. The material sequenced was blood. The receptors were gathered from a woman in her late teens or twenties with Graves' hyperthyroidism.

This clonotype has ten or more counts. The V call is TRBV11-1, the J call TRBJ2-1; 11 nucleotides agree with TRBD2. Germline lookup yields CDR1 SGHAT and CDR2 FQDESV (reference sequence). CDR3 length: 17 residues. The V gene end was trimmed by 6 bases and the J gene end by 3 bases; junction bases not matched to a gene: 10. The CDR3 nucleotides read TGTGCCAGCAGGGGATTAGCGGGAGGGCCGGGCTACAATGAGCAGTTCTTC. Protein sequence: CASRGLAGGPGYNEQFF.

This clonotype was picked up a small number of times. The V gene is TRBV4-1, the J gene TRBJ2-7; maybe TRBD2 (6 bases). There are 13 residues in the CDR3. From germline, CDR1 is MGHRA and CDR2 YSYEKL. Trimming shortened V by 6 bases and J by 4 bases, and 13 bases separated the two germline ends. This CDR3 reads CASRGAGNYEQYF. Written as DNA, the CDR3 is TGCGCCAGCAGAGGGGCGGGGAATTACGAGCAGTACTTC.

This clonotype appeared many times. This chain joins TRBV6-2 or TRBV6-3 and TRBJ1-2; 7 nucleotides line up with TRBD1. The CDR3 is made up of 13 amino acids. Trimming cost V 6 bases and J 2 bases; bases outside gene matches: 3. Per germline, CDR1 MNHEY and CDR2 SVGEGT. CDR3 in DNA: TGTGCCAGCAGCGACAGGGCAAACTATGGCTACACCTTC. It encodes CASSDRANYGYTF.

This clonotype was detected many times. The chain couples TRBV11-2 to TRBJ2-7; D is uncertain. V lost 1 base to trimming and J lost 2 bases, with 12 bases between them. The V gene's germline CDR1 is SGHAT and CDR2 FQNNGV. The CDR3 spans 15 residues. The CDR3 here is CASSLGPKPAYEQYF. For the CDR3, the DNA is TGTGCCAGCAGCTTAGGTCCAAAACCGGCCTACGAGCAGTACTTC.

This clonotype was detected a few times. Its ends do not fully match the called genes, so a read error is possible. This chain links TRBV20-1 with TRBJ2-1; no clear D gene. This CDR3 spans 15 amino acids. Germline V CDR1 and CDR2: DFQATT, SNEGSKA (reference sequence). CDR3 amino acids: CSARGSKPSYNEQFF. CDR3 in DNA: TGCAGTGCGAGAGGTTCAAAGCCCTCCTACAATGAGCAGTTCTTC.

Ten or more counts support this clonotype. The chain carries TRBV5-1 and TRBJ1-3, with 7 bases lining up with TRBD1. The CDR3 contains 17 residues. Germline V gene data show CDR1 as SGHRS and CDR2 as YFSETQ. V dropped 0 bases and J dropped 0; count of bases not matched to a gene: 6. The CDR3 DNA reads TGCGCCAGCAGCTTGGGGAGCCGGGACAGCTCTGGAAACACCATATATTTT. Its translation is CASSLGSRDSSGNTIYF.

This clonotype has a count of ten or more. One end of the junction fails to match germline, which may point to a read error. This chain links TRBV5-1 with TRBJ2-2, with 7 bases that match TRBD2. Germline V lookup: CDR1 SGHRS, CDR2 YFSETQ. The CDR3 is 15 amino acids. The CDR3 region has the DNA TGTGCCAGCAGTCTCCCGGGAGGGAACACCGGGGAGCTGTTTTTT. Amino acid sequence: CASSLPGGNTGELFF.

This clonotype showed up many times. The chain is built from TRBV5-1 and TRBJ2-7; D is possibly TRBD2 (6 bases). The germline CDR1 and CDR2 sequences are SGHRS and YFSETQ. Trimming removed 0 bases from V and 3 bases from J, with 7 bases in between. The CDR3 is 13 amino acids. The chain's CDR3 is CASSLAEGYEQYF. CDR3 DNA sequence: TGCGCCAGCAGCTTGGCGGAGGGCTACGAGCAGTACTTC.

This clonotype was counted many times. The chain joins TRBV12-3 or TRBV12-4 to TRBJ1-2, with a possible D match to TRBD1 (5 bases). The CDR3 contains 14 residues. Trimming took 3 bases from V and 8 from J, leaving 16 bases between them. The CDR3 DNA reads TGTGCCAGCAGTTTGTTCCAGGGAAGCGGCGGCTACACCTTC. Translation gives CASSLFQGSGGYTF.

This clonotype has only one observation. The chain couples TRBV27 to TRBJ1-2; the match to TRBD1 covers 11 bases. Germline V gene data show CDR1 as MNHEY and CDR2 as SMNVEV (reference sequence). The V gene end was trimmed by 4 bases and the J gene end by 7 bases; junction bases not matched to a gene: 5. This CDR3 has 14 amino acids. CDR3: CASSWGQGVGGYTF. DNA for the CDR3: TGTGCCAGCAGTTGGGGACAGGGGGTTGGTGGCTACACCTTC.

This clonotype appeared many times. This chain uses TRBV6-2 or TRBV6-3 with TRBJ1-1; 9 nucleotides align to TRBD1. Trimming took 6 bases from V and 7 from J; bases not matched to a gene: 12. This CDR3 comprises 15 residues. Germline V gene sequence: CDR1 MNHEY, CDR2 SVGEGT. CDR3 bases: TGTGCCAGCAGGCTCCGGACAGGGGCCGGGAGTGAAGCTTTCTTT. Encoded protein: CASRLRTGAGSEAFF.

This clonotype was observed many times. The rearrangement uses TRBV28 and TRBJ1-1; perhaps TRBD1 as D (6 bases). This CDR3 is built from 12 residues. V was clipped by 8 bases and J by 0 bases, with 7 bases between them. Germline V lookup: CDR1 MDHEN, CDR2 SYDVKM. DNA of the CDR3: TGTGCCAGCCGGGACATGAACACTGAAGCTTTCTTT. Protein sequence: CASRDMNTEAFF.

This clonotype was seen more than once but under ten times. The chain links TRBV4-2 to TRBJ2-1; 10 bases are shared with TRBD2. This CDR3 spans 19 amino acids. Germline V gene lookup returns CDR1 LGHNA and CDR2 YNFKEQ. V lost 0 bases to trimming and J lost 9 bases; unmatched junction nucleotides: 17. The CDR3 DNA reads TGTGCCAGCAGCCAAGAAAATTCGGCTAGCGGGAGCGGCGGAGGTGAGCAGTTCTTC. Translating it yields CASSQENSASGSGGGEQFF.

This clonotype appeared many times. The V and J genes are TRBV6-1 and TRBJ2-1, with a possible D match to TRBD1 (6 bases). The germline CDR1 and CDR2 sequences are MNHNS and SASEGT. Trimming shortened V by 2 bases and J by 4 bases, and 12 bases separated the two germline ends. The CDR3 has 15 residues. This CDR3 reads CASSEWQGNYNEQFF. CDR3 in DNA: TGTGCCAGCAGTGAATGGCAGGGGAATTACAATGAGCAGTTCTTC.

This chain joins TRBV20-1 and TRBJ2-1, with 8 bases lining up with TRBD2. The ends lost 4 bases at V and 4 bases at J; junction bases unmatched: 15. The length of the CDR3 is 17 residues. Germline-derived CDR1 and CDR2 are DFQATT and SNEGSKA (reference sequence). CDR3 DNA sequence: TGCAGTGCTAATGGGGCTAGCGCGAGCGGGGGATACAATGAGCAGTTCTTC. This gives the protein CSANGASASGGYNEQFF.

This chain connects TRBV6-2 or TRBV6-3 to TRBJ1-5; no clear D gene. The CDR3 runs 15 residues. V dropped 2 bases and J dropped 0 bases, with 8 bases sitting between them. CDR1 is MNHEY and CDR2 is SVGEGT in the germline V gene. CDR3 region: CASSYGPLSNQPQHF. For the CDR3, the DNA is TGTGCCAGCAGTTACGGCCCCCTTAGCAATCAGCCCCAGCATTTT.

The J gene is TRBJ1-2, the V gene TRBV7-9; D gene ambiguous. Germline loops: CDR1 SEHNR, CDR2 FQNEAQ (reference sequence). Trimming pared 5 bases from V and 7 bases from J, leaving 14 bases between. The CDR3 contains 13 residues. The chain's CDR3 is CASSMTSMIGYTF. CDR3 bases: TGTGCCAGCAGCATGACAAGTATGATTGGCTACACCTTC.

This clonotype was seen only a few times. This likely comes from a read error, as the CDR3 has no conserved phenylalanine or tryptophan at its end. The chain links TRBV12-3 or TRBV12-4 to TRBJ2-1, with 8 bases that match TRBD2. V lost 4 bases and J lost 0; bases outside the gene matches: 2. The CDR3 is 15 amino acids. CDR3 sequence: CASSSSGSSYNEQFS. CDR3 coding DNA: TGTGCCAGCAGTTCAAGCGGGAGCTCCTACAATGAGCAGTTCTCC.

The table lists this clonotype with many counts. The chain links TRBV13 to TRBJ1-1, with D tentatively TRBD1 (5 bases). The CDR3 length is 13 residues. From germline, CDR1 is PRHDT and CDR2 FYEKMQ (reference sequence). The V end lost 6 bases, the J end lost 4 bases, and 12 bases lay between the germline ends. The CDR3 DNA sequence: TGTGCCAGCAGAGCGGGGGGTGTCACTGAAGCTTTCTTT. It yields the protein CASRAGGVTEAFF.

For this clonotype: Mismatch with germline at one junction end may stem from a read error. The gene calls are TRBV6-1 and TRBJ2-1; 7 nucleotides match TRBD2. This CDR3 has 15 residues. Germline CDR1 MNHNS, CDR2 SASEGT. The CDR3 coding sequence is TGTGCCAGCAGTGACGTAGCGGGTAACTACAATGAGCGGTTCTTC. This codes for CASSDVAGNYNERFF.

This clonotype occurred many times. The rearrangement uses TRBV15 and TRBJ2-1; 12 positions agree with TRBD2. V lost 1 base, J lost 0 bases, and 13 bases stayed unmatched. The CDR3 is 21 amino acids. CDR1 is LNHNV, CDR2 YYDKDF, per germline (reference sequence). The CDR3 spells CATSRGQTSGRQAGSYNEQFF. The CDR3 DNA reads TGTGCCACCAGCAGAGGCCAGACTAGCGGGAGACAGGCGGGCTCCTACAATGAGCAGTTCTTC.

In the case of this clonotype: A clone one base away is much larger, so this may be a read error. This sequence joins TRBV5-1 and TRBJ2-7; a possible D gene is TRBD2 (5 bases). Trimming pared 2 bases from V and 8 bases from J, leaving 14 bases between. The CDR3 extends over 13 amino acids. Per the germline V gene, CDR1 is SGHRS and CDR2 is YFSETQ. The DNA for the CDR3 is TGCGCCAGCAGCTTAACTGGACTCACCAAGCAGTACTTC. Its translation: CASSLTGLTKQYF.

This clonotype occurred many times. The chain combines TRBV12-3 or TRBV12-4 with TRBJ2-3; no firm D call. V was pared by 6 bases and J by 0 bases, with 4 bases between. This CDR3 is built from 12 residues. The CDR3 DNA sequence: TGTGCCAGCAGCTTAAGCACAGATACGCAGTATTTT. This codes for CASSLSTDTQYF.

The chain recombines TRBV9 with TRBJ2-1; tentatively, D is TRBD2 (6 bases). CDR3 size: 18 residues. Per germline, CDR1 SGDLS and CDR2 YYNGEE. Trimming pared 0 bases from V and 5 bases from J, leaving 21 bases between. The CDR3 coding sequence is TGTGCCAGCAGCGTAGGAGGTGGGACTCAATCCATCCACAATGAGCAGTTCTTC. This codes for CASSVGGGTQSIHNEQFF.

This clonotype was seen at least ten times. The chain has TRBV12-3 or TRBV12-4 and TRBJ2-2; unclear D gene. The CDR3 is made up of 13 amino acids. V was pared by 1 base and J by 6 bases, with 6 bases between. The CDR3 DNA reads TGTGCCAGCAGTTTAGGGGTGGCCGGGGAGCTGTTTTTT. It specifies CASSLGVAGELFF.

This clonotype was detected many times. The DNA is left out, because the CDR3 cannot be placed on it with certainty; the CDR3 is given as TCRdb lists it. This rearrangement joins TRBV28 to TRBJ1-6; the table's D call TRBD1 went unverified against the DNA. A total of 15 residues make up the CDR3, ends included. Looked up from germline, CDR1 is MDHEN and CDR2 is SYDVKM. The CDR3 is CASSSSTGGNSPLHF.